The 6 T cell receptor beta chains below were found in one sample sequenced in a study of blood T cell repertoires in COVID-19. Libraries were prepared by immunoSEQ multiplex PCR; TCRdb keeps only in-frame clonotypes and omits some of them. The sample records about 350,000 clones, 88% being singletons. The sequenced material came from PBMCs or T cells enriched from blood (not recorded which). These receptor sequences come from a young woman who had been exposed to COVID-19.

The chain carries TRBV3-1 (or the pseudogene TRBV3-2) and TRBJ2-7, with 8 bases that match TRBD2. The CDR3 is made up of 16 amino acids. From germline, CDR1 is LGHDT and CDR2 YNNKEL (reference sequence). Trimming took 4 bases from V and 3 from J; bases not matched to a gene: 11. The CDR3 loop is CASSRSLAGGNYEQYF. The CDR3 nucleotides read TGTGCCAGCAGCCGAAGCTTGGCGGGGGGAAACTACGAGCAGTACTTC.

The chain recombines TRBV7-6 with TRBJ1-1; D unclear. The CDR3 has 13 amino acids. The V end lost 2 bases, the J end lost 6 bases, and 10 bases lay between the germline ends. Germline V gene lookup returns CDR1 SGHVS and CDR2 FNYEAQ. The CDR3 loop is CASSLSTPAEAFF. CDR3 in DNA: TGTGCCAGCAGCTTATCTACTCCGGCTGAAGCTTTCTTT. Looking up the rest from reference TRBV7-6 and TRBJ1-1 gives the full variable domain: GAGVSQSPRYKVTKRGQDVALRCDPISGHVSLYWYRQALGQGPEFLTYFNYEAQQDKSGLPNDRFSAERPEGSISTLTIQRTEQRDSAMYRCASSLSTPAEAFFGQGTRLTVV.

This clone was recorded only once. V and J are TRBV27 and TRBJ2-7; 9 bases match TRBD2. Trimming removed 5 bases from V and 3 bases from J; junction bases left unmatched: 5. This CDR3 is built from 14 residues. Germline-derived CDR1 and CDR2 are MNHEY and SMNVEV (reference sequence). CDR3 sequence (DNA): TGTGCCAGCAGTCCGACTAGCGGAGGCTACGAGCAGTACTTC. This codes for CASSPTSGGYEQYF.

J is TRBJ1-5 and V is TRBV7-2; 7 nucleotides match TRBD1. The CDR3 spans 15 residues. Germline values: CDR1 SGHTA, CDR2 FQGNSA. J gave up 0 bases and V 5 bases, and 4 bases lay outside the gene matches. CDR3 in amino acids: CASSRGQFSNQPQHF. In nucleotides, the CDR3 is TGTGCCAGCAGCAGGGGACAGTTTAGCAATCAGCCCCAGCATTTT.

The V call is TRBV30, the J call TRBJ2-5; 7 bases are a match to TRBD1. CDR3 size: 13 residues. The germline gives CDR1 GTSNPN, CDR2 SVGIG (reference sequence). Unmatched junction bases numbered 7, after V lost 5 bases and J lost 4 bases. CDR3 in amino acids: CAWERQGRETQYF. The CDR3 DNA reads as TGTGCCTGGGAGCGACAGGGTAGAGAGACCCAGTACTTC. The variable domain in full, with the rest retrieved from reference TRBV30 and TRBJ2-5, is SQTIHQWPATLVQPVGSPLSLECTVEGTSNPNLYWYRQAAGRGLQLLFYSVGIGQISSEVPQNLSASRPQDRQFILSSKKLLLSDSGFYLCAWERQGRETQYFGPGTRLLVL.

The chain carries TRBV7-3 and TRBJ2-5; 10 bases fit TRBD2. V shed 1 base and J 1 base; nucleotides not matched to a gene: 6. The CDR3 runs 17 residues. The germline CDR1 and CDR2 sequences are SGHTA and FQGTGA. CDR3 coding DNA: TGTGCCAGCAGCTTAATCCCCGCTAGCGGGAGCCAAGAGACCCAGTACTTC. Amino acid sequence: CASSLIPASGSQETQYF. The full variable domain, its missing parts supplied by reference TRBV7-3 and TRBJ2-5, is GAGVSQTPSNKVTEKGKYVELRCDPISGHTALYWYRQSLGQGPEFLIYFQGTGAADDSGLPNDRFFAVRPEGSVSTLKIQRTERGDSAVYLCASSLIPASGSQETQYFGPGTRLLVL.